These 12 T cell receptor beta chains share one sample of origin, sequenced in a study of blood T cell repertoires in COVID-19. Here immunoSEQ multiplex PCR was the method, and the copy in TCRdb shows in-frame clones only, minus some. The sample contains more than 70,000 clones, just over 90% of which appear only once. Sequencing was done on a sample of peripheral blood. Receptors were obtained from a woman in her forties or fifties in a cohort sampled during active COVID-19.

The CDR3 bases are TGTGCCAGCAGTGAAAGAGCAGGCCGACCCTACGAGCAGTACTTC. Its translation is CASSERAGRPYEQYF. V usage is TRBV2 and J usage is TRBJ2-7; D uncertain. Trimming pared 2 bases from V and 2 bases from J, leaving 13 bases between. CDR3 length equals 15 residues. CDR1 SNHLY and CDR2 FYNNEI come from the germline V gene.

This chain links TRBV3-1 (or the pseudogene TRBV3-2) with TRBJ2-5; no reliable D call. The germline V gene has CDR1 LGHDT and CDR2 YNNKEL (reference sequence). The CDR3 extends over 15 amino acids. V lost 1 base, J lost 0 bases, and 9 bases lay in between. This CDR3 reads CASSQVPHYQETQYF. The DNA of the CDR3 is TGTGCCAGCAGCCAAGTTCCCCACTACCAAGAGACCCAGTACTTC.

The chain joins TRBV5-3 to TRBJ1-5; the D is unclear. TRBV5-3 has ORF status, its function being uncertain. The germline V and J ends were trimmed by 0 bases and 6 bases, with 13 bases remaining between them. The CDR3 runs 15 residues. CDR3: CARSLAPGRGQPQHF. The CDR3 bases are TGTGCCAGAAGCTTGGCCCCCGGTCGGGGTCAGCCCCAGCATTTT.

This chain connects TRBV5-1 to TRBJ1-4, with 10 bases identical to TRBD1. Germline V lookup: CDR1 SGHRS, CDR2 YFSETQ. Losses at the gene ends were 5 bases for V and 8 bases for J; bases not matched to a gene: 6. The CDR3 covers 14 residues. CDR3 sequence reads: CASSPGTGEEKLFF. The CDR3 nucleotides are TGCGCCAGCAGTCCGGGGACAGGGGAGGAAAAACTGTTTTTT.

The chain uses TRBV10-3 and TRBJ2-2; possibly TRBD1 for D (6 bases). Germline V CDR1 and CDR2: ENHRY, SYGVKD. The ends were cut back, 0 bases at V and 4 bases at J, with 12 bases in the middle. CDR3 length: 16 amino acids. The CDR3 region is CAISESTGKPTGELFF. CDR3 nucleotides: TGTGCCATCAGTGAGTCTACAGGGAAACCCACCGGGGAGCTGTTTTTT.

The genes are TRBV6-5 and TRBJ1-2, with D perhaps TRBD1 (5 bases). Trimming removed 5 bases from V and 13 bases from J, with 17 bases in between. The CDR3 is made up of 12 amino acids. Germline V gene sequence: CDR1 MNHEY, CDR2 SVGAGI. Written as DNA, the CDR3 is TGTGCCAGCAGTACCTCCGACAGCCTAGTCACCTTC. Amino acids: CASSTSDSLVTF.

The chain combines TRBV14 with TRBJ2-5; TRBD2 aligns across 14 bases. The V and J ends lost 2 bases and 5 bases, in that order; junction bases with no gene match: 7. The CDR3 totals 17 residues. Germline V gene lookup returns CDR1 SGHDN and CDR2 FVKESK. In nucleotides, the CDR3 is TGTGCCAGCAGCCAATGGGGACTAGCGGGAGTGCAGGAGACCCAGTACTTC. Protein: CASSQWGLAGVQETQYF.

J is TRBJ2-1 and V is TRBV5-4; D unresolved. The germline gives CDR1 SGHNT, CDR2 YYREEE (reference sequence). V lost 1 base to trimming and J lost 8 bases, with 13 bases between them. The CDR3 runs to 14 residues. The CDR3 DNA follows: TGTGCCAGCAGCTTGTGGCAGTTCTTTGATGAGCAGTTCTTC. Its translation: CASSLWQFFDEQFF.

V and J are TRBV6-5 and TRBJ2-7, with a tentative D call TRBD2 (6 bases). Per germline, CDR1 MNHEY and CDR2 SVGAGI. The CDR3 has 13 amino acids. The V end lost 2 bases, the J end lost 3 bases, and 8 bases lay between the germline ends. The CDR3 sequence is CASSYGGIYEQYF. The CDR3 DNA reads TGTGCCAGCAGTTACGGCGGGATCTACGAGCAGTACTTC.

The chain employs TRBV11-3 and TRBJ2-3; 16 bases agree with TRBD2. Germline V gene sequence: CDR1 SGHNT, CDR2 YENEEA. Trimming removed 3 bases from V and 4 bases from J; junction bases left unmatched: 1. There are 16 residues in the CDR3. CDR3 nucleotides: TGTGCCAGCAGCTTGGGACTAGCGGGAGGGGCAGATACGCAGTATTTT. Translated: CASSLGLAGGADTQYF. Complete variable domain (other parts from reference TRBV11-3 and TRBJ2-3): EAGVVQSPRYKIIEKKQPVAFWCNPISGHNTLYWYLQNLGQGPELLIRYENEEAVDDSQLPKDRFSAERLKGVDSTLKIQPAELGDSAVYLCASSLGLAGGADTQYFGPGTRLTVL.

The chain is built from TRBV20-1 and TRBJ1-2; no clear D gene. The CDR3 consists of 10 residues. The ends were cut back, 3 bases at V and 9 bases at J, with 8 bases in the middle. Germline V gene data show CDR1 as DFQATT and CDR2 as SNEGSKA (reference sequence). CDR3 protein: CSASPYSYTF. The DNA of the CDR3 is TGCAGTGCTAGCCCTTATAGCTACACCTTC.

The J gene is TRBJ2-3, the V gene TRBV7-9, with a possible D match to TRBD1 (5 bases). This CDR3 contains 14 residues. V gave up 0 bases and J gave up 7 bases, with 11 bases separating them. Germline V gene lookup returns CDR1 SEHNR and CDR2 FQNEAQ (reference sequence). CDR3 nucleotide sequence: TGTGCCAGCAGCTTAGCAGGGGTTATGTATACGCAGTATTTT. This translates into CASSLAGVMYTQYF.